The 25 T cell receptor beta chains presented below share a single source sample, sequenced in a study of cytomegalovirus exposure and HLA in healthy donors. Primers for the PCR totalled 60 Vbeta and 13 Jbeta. The assay was immunoSEQ multiplex PCR, and TCRdb's table has in-frame clones only and misses some. The table lists about 160,000 clones, 82% of them singletons. Sequenced material: PBMCs. The receptors derive from a girl aged 10 to 17 in good health and CMV-seropositive.

The V and J genes are TRBV6-1 and TRBJ1-1; a weak D match, TRBD1 (6 bases). Germline loops: CDR1 MNHNS, CDR2 SASEGT. Deletions cut 10 bases from V and 2 bases from J, with 14 bases between. The CDR3 loop spans 13 amino acids. CDR3 amino acids: CATTKQGNTEAFF. The CDR3 nucleotides read TGTGCCACAACCAAACAGGGTAACACTGAAGCTTTCTTT.

The chain links TRBV10-1 to TRBJ1-4; D is perhaps TRBD1 (6 bases). The CDR3 covers 15 residues. V gave up 6 bases and J gave up 5 bases, with 16 bases separating them. Germline V gives CDR1 WNHNN, CDR2 SYGVQD (reference sequence). CDR3: CASRNGQPNNEKLFF. The CDR3 bases are TGCGCCAGCAGGAACGGACAGCCTAACAATGAAAAACTGTTTTTT.

V and J are TRBV7-2 and TRBJ2-7, with 11 bases matching TRBD2. Germline trimming cut 7 bases from V and 0 bases from J; bases unmatched to any gene: 8. Looked up from germline, CDR1 is SGHTA and CDR2 is FQGNSA. The CDR3 is 16 amino acids. The CDR3 DNA follows: TGTGCCAGCACCCGTTCTAGCGGGAGGAGCTCCTACGAGCAGTACTTC. Residues: CASTRSSGRSSYEQYF. Together with reference TRBV7-2 and TRBJ2-7, the CDR3 gives the full variable domain: GAGVSQSPSNKVTEKGKDVELRCDPISGHTALYWYRQSLGQGLEFLIYFQGNSAPDKSGLPSDRFSAERTGGSVSTLTIQRTQQEDSAVYLCASTRSSGRSSYEQYFGPGTRLTVT.

This chain uses TRBV2 with TRBJ2-5; TRBD2 is a possible D gene (5 bases). This CDR3 contains 13 residues. Looked up from germline, CDR1 is SNHLY and CDR2 is FYNNEI. V was shortened by 7 bases and J by 1 base, with 10 bases between the two germline ends. The CDR3 nucleotides are TGTGCCAGCACGAGGGAGCTCCAAGAGACCCAGTACTTC. It codes for CASTRELQETQYF. The full variable domain, its missing parts supplied by reference TRBV2 and TRBJ2-5, is EPEVTQTPSHQVTQMGQEVILRCVPISNHLYFYWYRQILGQKVEFLVSFYNNEISEKSEIFDDQFSVERPDGSNFTLKIRSTKLEDSAMYFCASTRELQETQYFGPGTRLLVL.

CDR3 residues: CASSLTGVGELFF. CDR3 coding DNA: TGTGCCAGCAGTTTAACAGGGGTCGGGGAGCTGTTTTTT. This sequence joins TRBV6-6 and TRBJ2-2; 7 bases map to TRBD1. The J segment lost 7 bases and the V segment lost 4 bases, leaving 3 bases of the junction unmatched. Looked up from germline, CDR1 is MNHNY and CDR2 is SVGAGI (reference sequence). The CDR3 spans 13 residues.

V usage is TRBV4-1 and J usage is TRBJ1-5; the D gene is possibly TRBD1 (6 bases). The CDR3 consists of 15 residues. V shed 4 bases and J shed 2 bases, with 12 bases lying between them. The germline V gene has CDR1 MGHRA and CDR2 YSYEKL. The chain's CDR3 is CASSRGQGGNQPQHF. CDR3 bases: TGCGCCAGCAGCCGGGGGCAGGGAGGCAATCAGCCCCAGCATTTT.

This clone appeared a few times. Relative to the germline gene, one junction end is altered; a read error may explain this. The J gene is TRBJ1-1, the V gene TRBV7-9; D perhaps matches TRBD1 (5 bases). Per the germline V gene, CDR1 is SEHNR and CDR2 is FQNEAQ (reference sequence). This CDR3 is built from 15 residues. CDR3 sequence reads: CSSSLRGMGNTEAFF. CDR3 in DNA: TGTTCCAGCAGCTTAAGGGGCATGGGGAACACTGAAGCTTTCTTT.

In this sample, this clone turned up a few times. V usage is TRBV29-1 and J usage is TRBJ2-5, with a possible D match to TRBD1 (6 bases). This CDR3 has 12 residues. CDR1 SQVTM and CDR2 ANQGSEA come from the germline V gene. Trimming left V 7 bases short and J 5 bases short, with 14 bases between. DNA of the CDR3: TGCAGCGGTCGGGACACTTCGGAGACCCAGTACTTC. Amino acid sequence: CSGRDTSETQYF.

The chain joins TRBV11-2 to TRBJ2-1; 8 nucleotides line up with TRBD2. V lost 5 bases, J lost 9 bases, and 12 bases stayed unmatched. Germline V gives CDR1 SGHAT, CDR2 FQNNGV. The CDR3 is 15 residues long. The CDR3 coding sequence is TGTGCCAGCAGCGTCACTAGCGGATTGGAGGGTGAGCAGTTCTTC. It encodes CASSVTSGLEGEQFF.

The chain combines TRBV18 with TRBJ2-2; 7 nucleotides align to TRBD1. The germline V gene encodes CDR1 KGHSH and CDR2 LQKENI. J gave up 0 bases and V 3 bases, and 4 bases lay outside the gene matches. The CDR3 extends over 16 amino acids. The CDR3 nucleotides are TGTGCCAGCTCACCCACGACAGGGACGAACACCGGGGAGCTGTTTTTT. Encoded protein: CASSPTTGTNTGELFF.

This clone occurred once. Relative to the germline gene, one junction end is altered; a read error may explain this. This sequence joins TRBV29-1 and TRBJ2-1, with 7 nucleotides matching TRBD1. This CDR3 comprises 14 residues. CDR1 is SQVTM, CDR2 ANQGSEA, per germline. Here the CDR3 DNA reads TGCAGCGTGGAAGGGACAGCCGACTACAATGAGCAGTTCTTC. It yields the protein CSVEGTADYNEQFF.

The rearrangement links TRBV29-1 to TRBJ2-7; D is possibly TRBD1 (6 bases). CDR1 and CDR2 (germline): SQVTM, ANQGSEA. The V end lost 7 bases, the J end lost 3 bases, and 13 bases lay between the germline ends. The CDR3 spans 12 residues. The chain's CDR3 is CSAVTGNYEQYF. DNA for the CDR3: TGCAGCGCTGTGACAGGAAACTACGAGCAGTACTTC.

About this clone: Additional DNA sequences in this sample encode the identical CDR3. The V call is TRBV9, the J call TRBJ2-2, with 11 bases fitting TRBD2. Germline V lookup: CDR1 SGDLS, CDR2 YYNGEE. This CDR3 spans 16 amino acids. The V and J ends lost 4 bases and 1 base, in that order; junction bases with no gene match: 3. DNA for the CDR3: TGTGCCAGCAGCACCGGGACTAGCGGGAACACCGGGGAGCTGTTTTTT. Its protein is CASSTGTSGNTGELFF.

The rearrangement joins TRBV28 to TRBJ1-3, with D maybe TRBD1 (6 bases). The CDR3 sequence is 16 residues long. Looked up from germline, CDR1 is MDHEN and CDR2 is SYDVKM. With 6 bases removed from V and 0 bases from J, the gap between germline ends came to 15 bases. CDR3 region: CASRVFGQYSGNTIYF. CDR3 DNA: TGTGCCAGCAGGGTCTTTGGACAGTACTCTGGAAACACCATATATTTT.

This sequence joins TRBV18 and TRBJ1-1; tentative D call: TRBD1 (6 bases). The V gene's germline CDR1 is KGHSH and CDR2 LQKENI. V lost 4 bases to trimming and J lost 2 bases, with 11 bases between them. This CDR3 has 14 amino acids. The CDR3 DNA is TGTGCCAGCTCACTCCGGACAGATAACACTGAAGCTTTCTTT. Its translation: CASSLRTDNTEAFF.

The V and J genes are TRBV19 and TRBJ2-7, with 12 bases that match TRBD1. This CDR3 spans 16 amino acids. CDR1 and CDR2 (germline): LNHDA, SQIVND (reference sequence). Losses at the gene ends were 9 bases for V and 7 bases for J; bases not matched to a gene: 16. The CDR3 bases are TGTGCCAGCCGCCAGCGTCCGGGACAGGGGGCGCGAGAGCAGTACTTC. It translates to CASRQRPGQGAREQYF.

This clone was observed a few times. The chain links TRBV27 to TRBJ2-2; 11 bases align to TRBD1. The CDR3 is 16 amino acids. V dropped 6 bases and J dropped 6; count of bases not matched to a gene: 9. CDR1 is MNHEY and CDR2 is SMNVEV in the germline V gene (reference sequence). The CDR3 here is CASRDGTGGFSGELFF. In nucleotides, the CDR3 is TGTGCCAGCAGGGATGGGACAGGGGGTTTTTCCGGGGAGCTGTTTTTT.

The chain combines TRBV4-1 with TRBJ1-1; D call uncertain. This CDR3 contains 14 residues. Germline V gene lookup returns CDR1 MGHRA and CDR2 YSYEKL. V gave up 3 bases and J gave up 0 bases, with 8 bases separating them. CDR3 DNA sequence: TGCGCCAGCAGCCAGGAGACGGTGAACACTGAAGCTTTCTTT. As protein: CASSQETVNTEAFF.

This chain joins TRBV28 and TRBJ2-7; TRBD1 aligns across 8 bases. Germline values: CDR1 MDHEN, CDR2 SYDVKM. V lost 5 bases, J lost 1 base, and 7 bases stayed unmatched. The CDR3 is 15 residues long. DNA of the CDR3: TGTGCCAGCAGTCCCTACCAGGGGGCGTCCTACGAGCAGTACTTC. This codes for CASSPYQGASYEQYF.

The rearrangement uses TRBV7-9 and TRBJ2-5; TRBD2 is a possible D gene (6 bases). The CDR3 has 16 amino acids. The germline V and J ends were trimmed by 5 bases and 1 base, with 17 bases remaining between them. Germline V CDR1 and CDR2: SEHNR, FQNEAQ (reference sequence). CDR3 DNA sequence: TGTGCCAGCAGCCCCAATCTACTAGCTCTCCAAGAGACCCAGTACTTC. It codes for CASSPNLLALQETQYF.

The chain is built from TRBV7-2 and TRBJ2-3, with 7 positions matching TRBD1. Germline V lookup: CDR1 SGHTA, CDR2 FQGNSA. The V segment lost 5 bases and the J segment 4 bases; nucleotides outside the gene matches: 6. This CDR3 has 14 amino acids. The CDR3 DNA is TGTGCCAGCAGCGAGGTAGGGGGCGCAGATACGCAGTATTTT. This gives the protein CASSEVGGADTQYF. Based on the CDR3 plus reference TRBV7-2 and TRBJ2-3, the full variable domain is GAGVSQSPSNKVTEKGKDVELRCDPISGHTALYWYRQSLGQGLEFLIYFQGNSAPDKSGLPSDRFSAERTGGSVSTLTIQRTQQEDSAVYLCASSEVGGADTQYFGPGTRLTVL.

This clone was counted between two and nine times. The chain combines TRBV12-5 with TRBJ2-3; D gene unclear. The CDR3 totals 12 residues. Trimming pared 5 bases from V and 1 base from J, leaving 4 bases between. The V gene's germline CDR1 is LGHNT and CDR2 FRNRAP. The CDR3 DNA is TGTGCTAGTGGTCTCCGCACAGATACGCAGTATTTT. This encodes CASGLRTDTQYF.

The chain is built from TRBV5-8 and TRBJ2-1; tentatively, D is TRBD1 (6 bases). Looked up from germline, CDR1 is SGHTS and CDR2 is YDEGEE. Trimming removed 7 bases at V and 10 bases at J, with 15 bases between. This CDR3 has 12 amino acids. The CDR3, as DNA: TGTGCCAGCCTACAGGGTCTTGGGGAGCAGTTCTTC. Translating gives CASLQGLGEQFF.

This chain joins TRBV6-5 and TRBJ2-3, with D possibly matching TRBD1 (6 bases). The CDR3 has 15 amino acids. Trimming removed 2 bases at V and 7 bases at J, with 16 bases between. CDR1 and CDR2 (germline): MNHEY, SVGAGI. CDR3 in DNA: TGTGCCAGCAGTTACGGTCTGGACAGTTCATATACGCAGTATTTT. As protein: CASSYGLDSSYTQYF.

This chain joins TRBV5-1 and TRBJ2-5, with D maybe TRBD1 (5 bases). The CDR3 has 13 residues. Trimming removed 4 bases from V and 1 base from J, with 8 bases in between. Per germline, CDR1 SGHRS and CDR2 YFSETQ. For the CDR3, the DNA is TGCGCCAGCAGCCAGGGCCCCCAAGAGACCCAGTACTTC. As protein: CASSQGPQETQYF.